These T cell receptor beta chains were read from a single sample in a study of neurological immune-mediated disorders. From the 5' RACE reads, TCRdb called clonotypes with MiXCR, one entry per CDR3 protein. The table includes approximately 26,000 distinct CDR3 sequences, 2% to 2.5% detected once. Sequencing used PBMCs. The receptors were sampled from a woman in her forties or fifties with multiple sclerosis. CDR3s include the opening cysteine and the closing phenylalanine or tryptophan. The D gene is left open where the match is weak. A row's size may be missing; if present it is once, few, many or a size class.

clone_size	j_call	d_call	v_call	cdr3_aa	cdr3_nt
many	TRBJ2-3	-	TRBV10-3	CASEGADTQYF	TGTGCCAGCGAAGGCGCTGATACGCAGTATTTT
many	TRBJ1-6	TRBD1	TRBV7-9	CASRTDTRTGAPGLPLHF	TGTGCCAGCAGGACCGATACCAGGACAGGGGCTCCGGGGCTTCCCCTCCACTTT
many	TRBJ2-7	-	TRBV5-4	CASSLNPGPYEQYF	TGTGCCAGCAGCTTAAACCCAGGGCCCTACGAGCAGTACTTC
many	TRBJ2-1	TRBD2	TRBV7-7	CASSSQRTSGYNEQFF	TGTGCTAGCAGCTCACAAAGGACTAGCGGGTACAATGAGCAGTTCTTC
many	TRBJ1-3	-	TRBV12-3/TRBV12-4	CASSLRGIGNTIYF	TGTGCCAGCAGTTTAAGGGGGATCGGAAACACCATATATTTT
many	TRBJ1-3	-	TRBV12-3/TRBV12-4	CASSWGTSGNTIYF	TGTGCCAGCAGTTGGGGGACCTCTGGAAACACCATATATTTT
many	TRBJ2-7	TRBD1	TRBV18	CASSPGSGGSEQYF	TGTGCCAGCTCACCAGGTTCAGGGGGCAGCGAGCAGTACTTC
many	TRBJ2-3	-	TRBV7-2	CASSSPSPDTQYF	TGTGCCAGCAGCTCCCCTAGTCCAGATACGCAGTATTTT
many	TRBJ2-2	-	TRBV5-1	CASSPTAANTGELFF	TGCGCCAGCAGCCCGACGGCTGCGAACACCGGGGAGCTGTTTTTT
many	TRBJ2-3	TRBD2	TRBV12-3/TRBV12-4	CASSLARSGRATDTQYF	TGTGCCAGCAGTTTAGCGCGCAGCGGGAGGGCCACAGATACGCAGTATTTT
many	TRBJ2-4	TRBD1	TRBV6-5	CASNAAGTGQNIQYF	TGTGCCAGCAATGCAGCCGGGACAGGTCAAAACATTCAGTACTTC
many	TRBJ2-7	TRBD1	TRBV5-5	CASNHGGDRGILEQYF	TGTGCCAGCAACCACGGGGGGGACAGGGGGATCCTCGAGCAGTACTTC
many	TRBJ1-2	-	TRBV20-1	CSARKHDPQMVRHYSNYGYTF	TGCAGTGCTAGGAAACATGACCCACAAATGGTCCGACACTATTCTAACTATGGCTACACCTTC
many	TRBJ2-1	TRBD2	TRBV5-1	CASSLMRERYNEQFF	TGCGCCAGCAGCTTGATGCGGGAGCGATACAATGAGCAGTTCTTC
-	TRBJ2-7	-	TRBV6-2/TRBV6-3	CASSYAGPTYEQYF	TGTGCCAGCAGTTATGCGGGGCCAACCTACGAGCAGTACTTC
-	TRBJ2-7	-	TRBV7-2	CASSLGIWDYEQYF	TGTGCCAGCAGCTTAGGTATCTGGGACTACGAGCAGTACTTC
-	TRBJ1-6	-	TRBV7-3	CASSLTGSESPLNF	TGTGCCAGCAGCTTAACAGGATCCGAATCACCCCTCAACTTT
many	TRBJ1-1	-	TRBV20-1	CSARGGPNTEAFF	TGCAGTGCTAGAGGGGGACCGAACACTGAAGCTTTCTTT
many	TRBJ2-1	TRBD2	TRBV12-3/TRBV12-4	CASSAGTSGRGRNEQFF	TGTGCCAGCAGTGCTGGGACTAGCGGGAGGGGAAGAAATGAGCAGTTCTTC
many	TRBJ2-1	-	TRBV4-3	CASSQGLQEYEQFF	TGCGCCAGCAGCCAAGGCCTCCAGGAGTATGAGCAGTTCTTC
medium-sized	TRBJ2-6	-	TRBV14	CASSTVGSGANVLTF	TGTGCCAGCAGCACGGTCGGGTCTGGGGCCAACGTCCTGACTTTC
many	TRBJ1-2	-	TRBV5-1	CASSLAGRDGYGYTF	TGCGCCAGCAGCTTGGCCGGTCGGGACGGCTATGGCTACACCTTC
many	TRBJ2-7	-	TRBV20-1	CSASPGVVSYEQYF	TGCAGTGCTAGCCCAGGGGTGGTCTCCTACGAGCAGTACTTC
many	TRBJ2-7	-	TRBV20-1	CSAEQGSYEQYF	TGCAGTGCGGAACAGGGTTCCTACGAGCAGTACTTC
many	TRBJ2-3	-	TRBV5-1	CASSLEFSTQYF	TGCGCCAGCAGCTTGGAATTTTCTACGCAGTATTTT
many	TRBJ2-3	TRBD1	TRBV7-9	CASSADRTDTQYF	TGTGCCAGCAGCGCGGACAGGACAGATACGCAGTATTTT
many	TRBJ1-2	-	TRBV9	CASGTGVGYTF	TGTGCCAGCGGTACGGGGGTCGGCTACACCTTC
-	TRBJ2-1	-	TRBV25-1	CASSELHSSYNEQFF	TGTGCCAGCAGTGAACTCCATAGCTCCTACAATGAGCAGTTCTTC
many	TRBJ2-1	TRBD1	TRBV6-2/TRBV6-3	CASALVPGQGIEYNEQFF	TGTGCCAGCGCACTCGTCCCGGGACAGGGGATCGAGTACAATGAGCAGTTCTTC